A selection of T cell receptor beta chains follows, all from one sample in a study of blood T cell repertoires in COVID-19. Here immunoSEQ multiplex PCR was the method, and the copy in TCRdb shows in-frame clones only, minus some. Found here are approximately 300,000 clones, approximately 90% of them singletons; the top ten hold 5.5% to 6%. The specimen sequenced was PBMCs or T cells enriched from blood (not recorded which). The receptors come from a woman aged 30 to 39 who had recovered from COVID-19. CDR3s include the opening cysteine and the closing phenylalanine or tryptophan. The order of the fields is CDR3 DNA, CDR3 protein, V gene, D gene, clone size, J gene. D genes are given only for firm matches. Not every row has a clone size; where given, it reads once, few, many or a size class.

CDR3 DNA: TGTGCCAGCAGCCAAGATTTGGCAGGGGATCAGCCCCAGCATTTT
CDR3 protein: CASSQDLAGDQPQHF
V gene: TRBV3-1/TRBV3-2
D gene: .
clone size: .
J gene: TRBJ1-5

CDR3 DNA: TGTGCCAGCAGCGTAGTAGGGGCGGATGGCTACACCTTC
CDR3 protein: CASSVVGADGYTF
V gene: TRBV9
D gene: .
clone size: .
J gene: TRBJ1-2

CDR3 DNA: TGTGCCAGCTACCGAACGGCAGGGGAGGGCAGTGGCTACACCTTC
CDR3 protein: CASYRTAGEGSGYTF
V gene: TRBV4-2
D gene: .
clone size: .
J gene: TRBJ1-2

CDR3 DNA: TGTGCCAGCAGTTTTGCGACAGGGGCGATAATGAGCTACACCTTC
CDR3 protein: CASSFATGAIMSYTF
V gene: TRBV6-5
D gene: TRBD1
clone size: .
J gene: TRBJ1-2

CDR3 DNA: TGTGCCTGGAGCCTACAGAGAAATGAGCAGTTCTTC
CDR3 protein: CAWSLQRNEQFF
V gene: TRBV30
D gene: .
clone size: .
J gene: TRBJ2-1

CDR3 DNA: TGTGCCAGCAGCTCGAGTAGCGGGACAGGGATCCGCGAGCAGTACTTC
CDR3 protein: CASSSSSGTGIREQYF
V gene: TRBV7-9
D gene: .
clone size: .
J gene: TRBJ2-7

CDR3 DNA: TGTGCCAGCAGCCAAACCACAAGCGAGCAGTACTTC
CDR3 protein: CASSQTTSEQYF
V gene: TRBV6-5
D gene: .
clone size: .
J gene: TRBJ2-7

CDR3 DNA: TGTGCCAGCAGTGGACGGACAGATAGCAATCAGCCCCAGCATTTT
CDR3 protein: CASSGRTDSNQPQHF
V gene: TRBV2
D gene: .
clone size: once
J gene: TRBJ1-5

CDR3 DNA: TGTGCCAGCAGCCTGGGGGGGCCATCGGCCACCCAGCAGTACTTC
CDR3 protein: CASSLGGPSATQQYF
V gene: TRBV6-5
D gene: .
clone size: .
J gene: TRBJ2-7

CDR3 DNA: TGTGCCAGCAGCCCCGGGGTTGGGTATGGCTACACCTTC
CDR3 protein: CASSPGVGYGYTF
V gene: TRBV3-1/TRBV3-2
D gene: .
clone size: .
J gene: TRBJ1-2

CDR3 DNA: TGCGCCAGCAGCTTGGTGGTGGGGACACAAGAGACCCAGTACTTC
CDR3 protein: CASSLVVGTQETQYF
V gene: TRBV5-1
D gene: .
clone size: once
J gene: TRBJ2-5

CDR3 DNA: TGTGCCAGCAGTTACGGGGCGGATCAGCCCCAGCATTTT
CDR3 protein: CASSYGADQPQHF
V gene: TRBV6-5
D gene: .
clone size: once
J gene: TRBJ1-5

CDR3 DNA: TGTGCCAGCAGCTCTCGGACTAGCGGAAACACCGGGGAGCTGTTTTTT
CDR3 protein: CASSSRTSGNTGELFF
V gene: TRBV9
D gene: TRBD2
clone size: .
J gene: TRBJ2-2

CDR3 DNA: TGTGCCAGCAGCCAAGATGTCGCGGGGGGGCAATACTTC
CDR3 protein: CASSQDVAGGQYF
V gene: TRBV3-1/TRBV3-2
D gene: TRBD2
clone size: .
J gene: TRBJ2-5

CDR3 DNA: TGTGCCAGCAGCCAAGATTTGACAGGCGACGAGCAGTACTTC
CDR3 protein: CASSQDLTGDEQYF
V gene: TRBV3-1/TRBV3-2
D gene: .
clone size: .
J gene: TRBJ2-7

CDR3 DNA: TGTGCCAGCAGCCAAGTGTCCAGGGACTTCAGGCCGTACGAGCAGTACTTC
CDR3 protein: CASSQVSRDFRPYEQYF
V gene: TRBV4-2
D gene: .
clone size: .
J gene: TRBJ2-7

CDR3 DNA: TGTGCCAGCAGCGGAGGGACAGGGCCCTCAAAGAACACCGGGGAGCTGTTTTTT
CDR3 protein: CASSGGTGPSKNTGELFF
V gene: TRBV5-4
D gene: TRBD1
clone size: .
J gene: TRBJ2-2

CDR3 DNA: TGTGCCAGTAGTATAGATCTGGGAAACACCATATATTTT
CDR3 protein: CASSIDLGNTIYF
V gene: TRBV19
D gene: .
clone size: few
J gene: TRBJ1-3